One sample yielded the 23 T cell receptor beta chains listed below, sequenced in a study of blood T cell repertoires in COVID-19. Here immunoSEQ multiplex PCR was the method, and the copy in TCRdb shows in-frame clones only, minus some. The repertoire holds approximately 240,000 clones, around 85% seen once, with 3% in the top ten. Sequenced sample: peripheral blood. The receptor source for this set is a woman aged 25 to 45 who had recovered from COVID-19.

This clone has just one count. J is TRBJ2-5 and V is TRBV7-2; 14 bases align to TRBD2. Germline CDR1 and CDR2: SGHTA and FQGNSA. The CDR3 runs 16 residues. The junction had 10 bases not matched to a gene; V was cut back by 6 bases and J by 7 bases. The CDR3 is CASRPNAGTSGGTQYF. The CDR3, as DNA: TGTGCCAGCAGACCCAACGCCGGGACTAGCGGGGGGACCCAGTACTTC.

The chain is built from TRBV4-1 and TRBJ2-7; possible D gene TRBD2, 7 bases. Per germline, CDR1 MGHRA and CDR2 YSYEKL. Trimming cost V 8 bases and J 1 base, with 15 bases left between them. CDR3 length: 14 residues. In nucleotides, the CDR3 is TGCGCCAGCGCCGGGGGGCTCGGGTCCTACGAGCAGTACTTC. Its protein product is CASAGGLGSYEQYF.

The gene calls are TRBV5-1 and TRBJ2-3, with D possibly TRBD2 on 6 matching bases. CDR1 SGHRS and CDR2 YFSETQ come from the germline V gene. The CDR3 covers 16 residues. The V end lost 1 base, the J end lost 0 bases, and 12 bases lay between the germline ends. CDR3 nucleotides: TGCGCCAGCAGCTTGTTTAGCGGCACTAGCACAGATACGCAGTATTTT. This codes for CASSLFSGTSTDTQYF.

The chain couples TRBV11-3 to TRBJ2-1; 7 bases are a match to TRBD1. V was clipped by 1 base and J by 3 bases; unmatched bases: 6. This CDR3 region has 16 residues. In germline, CDR1 is SGHNT, CDR2 YENEEA. The CDR3 here is CASSLGGTEFYNEQFF. The CDR3 DNA reads as TGTGCCAGCAGCTTAGGGGGGACAGAGTTCTACAATGAGCAGTTCTTC. The full variable domain, completed using reference TRBV11-3 and TRBJ2-1, is EAGVVQSPRYKIIEKKQPVAFWCNPISGHNTLYWYLQNLGQGPELLIRYENEEAVDDSQLPKDRFSAERLKGVDSTLKIQPAELGDSAVYLCASSLGGTEFYNEQFFGPGTRLTVL.

V gene TRBV6-5 combines with J gene TRBJ2-6; possibly TRBD1 for D (5 bases). The germline CDR1 and CDR2 sequences are MNHEY and SVGAGI. The CDR3 is made up of 15 amino acids. With 6 bases removed from V and 0 bases from J, the gap between germline ends came to 9 bases. The CDR3 DNA is TGTGCCAGCAGGCCCCAGGGCTCTGGGGCCAACGTCCTGACTTTC. Its translation: CASRPQGSGANVLTF.

V gene TRBV11-2 combines with J gene TRBJ2-3; 8 bases line up with TRBD1. The CDR3 is 15 residues long. Germline loops: CDR1 SGHAT, CDR2 FQNNGV. Losses at the gene ends were 5 bases for V and 0 bases for J; bases not matched to a gene: 4. The DNA for the CDR3 is TGTGCCAGCAGCCCGACAGGGGCTAGCACAGATACGCAGTATTTT. Protein: CASSPTGASTDTQYF.

The chain couples TRBV19 to TRBJ2-4; 10 nucleotides agree with TRBD1. The CDR3 sequence is 16 residues long. V lost 4 bases, J lost 4 bases, and 7 bases stayed unmatched. CDR1 and CDR2 from the germline V gene are LNHDA and SQIVND (reference sequence). The CDR3 DNA reads TGTGCCAGTAGTAGCAGGCCGGGACAGGGGAAAAACATTCAGTACTTC. Protein product: CASSSRPGQGKNIQYF.

This clone was counted a few times. J is TRBJ2-2 and V is TRBV7-3, with D possibly TRBD1 on 6 matching bases. This CDR3 comprises 15 residues. V shed 5 bases and J shed 7 bases, with 17 bases lying between them. Germline CDR1 and CDR2: SGHTA and FQGTGA. CDR3 residues: CASSVRSQGNGELFF. Written as DNA, the CDR3 is TGTGCCAGCAGCGTACGATCACAGGGAAACGGGGAGCTGTTTTTT.

The gene calls are TRBV4-1 and TRBJ2-7, with 10 nucleotides matching TRBD2. Looked up from germline, CDR1 is MGHRA and CDR2 is YSYEKL. This CDR3 region has 16 residues. After removal of 4 bases from V and 2 bases from J, the junction contained 8 bases not matched to a gene. CDR3 in DNA: TGCGCCAGCAGCCCCGTTAGCGGGGGGACTCCCTACGAGCAGTACTTC. Translated, it gives CASSPVSGGTPYEQYF.

The chain has TRBV7-9 and TRBJ2-7, with 8 nucleotides matching TRBD2. Trimming at V came to 5 bases and at J to 3 bases, leaving 6 bases not matched to a gene. CDR3 length: 14 amino acids. The germline CDR1 and CDR2 sequences are SEHNR and FQNEAQ (reference sequence). The CDR3 loop is CASSPSGGDYEQYF. For the CDR3, the DNA is TGTGCCAGCAGCCCAAGCGGGGGTGACTACGAGCAGTACTTC.

This chain links TRBV10-1 with TRBJ2-3; 16 bases match TRBD2. Germline trimming cut 6 bases from V and 7 bases from J; bases unmatched to any gene: 13. The germline gives CDR1 WNHNN, CDR2 SYGVQD (reference sequence). There are 18 residues in the CDR3. CDR3 residues: CASRTTGTSGGAANTQYF. Written as DNA, the CDR3 is TGCGCCAGCAGAACTACCGGGACTAGCGGGGGGGCCGCAAATACGCAGTATTTT.

The chain uses TRBV18 and TRBJ2-6, with 8 bases lining up with TRBD1. The V and J ends lost 1 base and 2 bases, in that order; junction bases with no gene match: 4. The CDR3 has 17 residues. Germline V lookup: CDR1 KGHSH, CDR2 LQKENI. For the CDR3, the DNA is TGTGCCAGCTCACCACAGACAGGGGCCGCTGGGGCCAACGTCCTGACTTTC. This codes for CASSPQTGAAGANVLTF. The full variable domain, completed using reference TRBV18 and TRBJ2-6, is NAGVMQNPRHLVRRRGQEARLRCSPMKGHSHVYWYRQLPEEGLKFMVYLQKENIIDESGMPKERFSAEFPKEGPSILRIQQVVRGDSAAYFCASSPQTGAAGANVLTFGAGSRLTVL.

This clone occurred once. J is TRBJ1-1 and V is TRBV11-2, with 7 nucleotides matching TRBD1. The CDR3 length is 14 residues. Germline V gene data show CDR1 as SGHAT and CDR2 as FQNNGV. V lost 4 bases to trimming and J lost 4 bases; unmatched junction nucleotides: 6. In nucleotides, the CDR3 is TGTGCCAGCAGCTCCTACAGGGGAAGCACTGAAGCTTTCTTT. Amino acids: CASSSYRGSTEAFF. Full variable domain (missing parts from reference TRBV11-2 and TRBJ1-1): EAGVAQSPRYKIIEKRQSVAFWCNPISGHATLYWYQQILGQGPKLLIQFQNNGVVDDSQLPKDRFSAERLKGVDSTLKIQPAKLEDSAVYLCASSSYRGSTEAFFGQGTRLTVV.

The gene calls are TRBV20-1 and TRBJ2-1; D unresolved. The CDR3 has 10 amino acids. Germline values: CDR1 DFQATT, CDR2 SNEGSKA (reference sequence). Between the trimmed V and J ends, which lost 4 bases and 9 bases, there was a span of 7 bases. CDR3 sequence reads: CSAIEVEQFF. The CDR3 region has the DNA TGCAGTGCTATCGAGGTTGAGCAGTTCTTC.

The chain links TRBV12-3 or TRBV12-4 to TRBJ1-2; 7 bases align to TRBD1. The CDR3 spans 13 residues. Trimming took 3 bases from V and 4 from J; bases not matched to a gene: 2. CDR3: CASSLRQGYGYTF. The CDR3 DNA reads as TGTGCCAGCAGTTTGAGACAGGGCTATGGCTACACCTTC.

The gene calls are TRBV4-2 and TRBJ1-3, with D possibly TRBD1 on 5 matching bases. CDR3 length: 16 residues. V was clipped by 0 bases and J by 2 bases, with 11 bases between them. In germline, CDR1 is LGHNA, CDR2 YNFKEQ. CDR3 in DNA: TGTGCCAGCAGCCAAGATCTTGGGGGGACTGGAAACACCATATATTTT. Amino acid sequence: CASSQDLGGTGNTIYF.

The table lists this clone with a count of one. The CDR3 reads CASSAAGTTNYGYTF. As DNA, the CDR3 is TGTGCCAGCAGCGCAGCCGGGACAACCAACTATGGCTACACCTTC. The V and J genes are TRBV9 and TRBJ1-2, with TRBD1 as a possible D gene (6 bases). The germline gives CDR1 SGDLS, CDR2 YYNGEE. V shed 3 bases and J shed 2 bases, with 14 bases lying between them. The CDR3 has 15 amino acids.

This rearrangement joins TRBV19 to TRBJ1-6; D is uncertain. CDR1 is LNHDA and CDR2 is SQIVND in the germline V gene (reference sequence). The CDR3 is 14 residues long. Trimming shortened V by 7 bases and J by 4 bases, and 11 bases separated the two germline ends. The CDR3 DNA is TGTGCCAGTACGCGAACAGCTTATAATTCACCCCTCCACTTT. This gives the protein CASTRTAYNSPLHF.

The V call is TRBV2, the J call TRBJ1-2; D is possibly TRBD1 (5 bases). Per germline, CDR1 SNHLY and CDR2 FYNNEI. Trimming took 7 bases from V and 5 from J, leaving 11 bases between them. This CDR3 spans 12 amino acids. The CDR3 sequence: CASKGTEYGYTF. CDR3 in DNA: TGTGCCAGCAAAGGGACTGAATATGGCTACACCTTC.

The gene calls are TRBV10-3 and TRBJ2-7, with 11 bases fitting TRBD1. Trimming cost V 6 bases and J 4 bases; bases outside gene matches: 8. The CDR3 length is 15 residues. CDR1 ENHRY and CDR2 SYGVKD come from the germline V gene. CDR3 protein: CAIRPGQGDQYEQYF. In DNA form, the CDR3 reads TGTGCCATCAGACCGGGACAGGGGGATCAATACGAGCAGTACTTC.

The gene calls are TRBV12-2 and TRBJ2-5; the D segment call TRBD1 is taken from the table without a DNA check. TRBV12-2 is a pseudogene locus. The CDR3 totals 14 residues. DNA for the CDR3: TGTGCAAGTCGCACCCAAAATCAGGGAGAGACCCAGTACTTC. Its translation: CASRTQNQGETQYF.

The V gene is TRBV10-3, the J gene TRBJ1-6; no clear D gene. Germline CDR1 ENHRY, CDR2 SYGVKD. The length of the CDR3 is 14 residues. V lost 7 bases to trimming and J lost 7 bases, with 14 bases between them. CDR3 in amino acids: CAINSAGGNSPLHF. The DNA of the CDR3 is TGTGCCATCAATTCTGCAGGTGGCAATTCACCCCTCCACTTT.

In nucleotides, the CDR3 is TGTGCCATCAGTGAGGTGGCAGTTTGGGAGCAGTACTTC. Its translation is CAISEVAVWEQYF. The V call is TRBV10-3, the J call TRBJ2-7; no clear D. V was cut by 2 bases and J by 7 bases, with 12 bases left in between. CDR3 length equals 13 residues. Looked up from germline, CDR1 is ENHRY and CDR2 is SYGVKD.